This T cell receptor (beta chain) was captured in a study of blood T cells in healthy people across ages. Whole-study context: Per every two T cells, about one barcoded beta molecule was captured by template switching. Study results and caveats: Both higher diversity and more naive CD4+ cells marked long-lived donors when set against aged donors.

The CDR3 covers 16 residues. Deletions cut 1 base from V and 1 base from J, with 14 bases between. From germline, CDR1 is DFQATT and CDR2 SNEGSKA (reference sequence). The sample holds a few counts of this clonotype. The antigen is unknown. Then a second PCR, running about 7 to 11 cycles, was carried out with a sample-barcoded 5' primer and a J-beta primer mix. TCRdb fed the 5' RACE reads into MiXCR, producing one record per CDR3 protein. The sample lists about a million distinct CDR3 sequences; around two fifths were seen once. Each individual donor underwent a draw of ten milliliters of peripheral blood.

This receptor was obtained from a man in his late teens or twenties in good health. The genes are TRBV20-1 and TRBJ2-4; D call uncertain. Sequencing was performed on blood. CDR3 residues: CSARVVDQGAKNIQYF. Here the CDR3 DNA reads TGCAGTGCTAGAGTGGTGGACCAAGGCGCCAAAAACATTCAGTACTTC.